This record looks at one T cell receptor beta chain sequence and its context. Profiling relied on immunoSEQ multiplex PCR, and the TCRdb table lists in-frame clones only, not all of them. The sample contains tens of thousands of clones, around 94% of which appear only once. These data are taken from a study of T cell changes during pregnancy in multiple sclerosis. This sample comprised peripheral blood, obtained in the third trimester of pregnancy. The sequence came from a female donor with multiple sclerosis, enrolled in a pregnancy study.

The DNA for the CDR3 is TGTGCCAGTGGTTGGGAGGGGGATACGCAGTATTTT. This gives the protein CASGWEGDTQYF. This chain links TRBV5-5 with TRBJ2-3; 7 nucleotides line up with TRBD2. Germline trimming cut 8 bases from V and 6 bases from J; bases unmatched to any gene: 6. CDR3 length: 12 residues. The germline CDR1 and CDR2 sequences are SGHKS and YYEKEE (reference sequence). Combining the CDR3 with reference TRBV5-5 and TRBJ2-3 gives the whole variable domain DAGVTQSPTHLIKTRGQQVTLRCSPISGHKSVSWYQQVLGQGPQFIFQYYEKEERGRGNFPDRFSARQFPNYSSELNVNALLLGDSALYLCASGWEGDTQYFGPGTRLTVL.